The 25 T cell receptor beta chains listed next were all sequenced from one sample in a study of cytomegalovirus exposure and HLA in healthy donors. The PCR was carried out with 60 Vbeta primers and 13 Jbeta primers. The method was immunoSEQ multiplex PCR; TCRdb's version includes in-frame clones alone and lacks a portion of them. Of approximately 70,000 clones in the sample, under 80% were seen once. Specimen: PBMCs. The receptor source for this set is a male donor in good health and CMV-seropositive.

The genes are TRBV7-2 and TRBJ2-1; tentatively, D is TRBD1 (6 bases). Germline values: CDR1 SGHTA, CDR2 FQGNSA. The CDR3 extends over 15 amino acids. V lost 5 bases and J lost 5, with 16 bases in between. The CDR3 sequence is CASSRIAGAHNEQFF. CDR3 sequence (DNA): TGTGCCAGCAGCCGAATTGCAGGGGCTCACAATGAGCAGTTCTTC.

The V call is TRBV14, the J call TRBJ2-1; D perhaps matches TRBD1 (6 bases). V was trimmed by 0 bases and J by 10 bases, leaving 16 bases between them. The V gene's germline CDR1 is SGHDN and CDR2 FVKESK. CDR3 length: 15 amino acids. The CDR3: CASSQENLRGGEQFF. The CDR3 nucleotides are TGTGCCAGCAGCCAAGAAAACCTCCGAGGGGGAGAGCAGTTCTTC.

The table lists this clone with a few counts. The chain has TRBV6-1 and TRBJ1-2; 10 bases are shared with TRBD1. Germline V lookup: CDR1 MNHNS, CDR2 SASEGT. The CDR3 is made up of 18 amino acids. V was clipped by 4 bases and J by 8 bases; unmatched bases: 19. CDR3 sequence reads: CASSATPRTGGLSGGYTF. DNA of the CDR3: TGTGCCAGCAGTGCCACACCCCGGACAGGGGGACTCTCCGGCGGCTACACCTTC.

The chain carries TRBV29-1 and TRBJ2-7; possible D gene TRBD1, 7 bases. Trimming stripped 4 bases from V and 3 bases from J, with 13 bases between. Per the germline V gene, CDR1 is SQVTM and CDR2 is ANQGSEA. The CDR3 totals 13 residues. CDR3 sequence (DNA): TGCAGCGTTGTGGCAGGGGGAGGCTACGAGCAGTACTTC. Its protein product is CSVVAGGGYEQYF.

This clone has only one observation. The CDR3 sequence is CASSQRNWPGEYHEQYF. CDR3 in DNA: TGCGCCAGCAGCCAAAGGAACTGGCCAGGGGAGTATCACGAGCAGTACTTC. The chain carries TRBV4-1 and TRBJ2-7, with D possibly TRBD1 on 6 matching bases. Trimming took off 2 bases at V and 5 bases at J, with 22 bases between the two ends. CDR1 and CDR2 from the germline V gene are MGHRA and YSYEKL. This CDR3 is built from 17 residues.

This clone was observed a few times. The genes are TRBV6-6 and TRBJ1-5; D ambiguous. The germline V and J ends were trimmed by 4 bases and 0 bases, with 10 bases remaining between them. Germline CDR1 is MNHNY and CDR2 is SVGAGI (reference sequence). The CDR3 extends over 15 amino acids. CDR3 sequence (DNA): TGTGCCAGCAGTTGGAGCTCCTCTAGCAATCAGCCCCAGCATTTT. This translates into CASSWSSSSNQPQHF.

This chain's CDR3 is CASSRVPSGANVLTF. For the CDR3, the DNA is TGTGCCAGCAGTCGAGTGCCCTCTGGGGCCAACGTCCTGACTTTC. The V and J genes are TRBV6-5 and TRBJ2-6; D unresolved. The CDR3 extends over 15 amino acids. From germline, CDR1 is MNHEY and CDR2 SVGAGI. Trimming cost V 5 bases and J 0 bases, with 8 bases left between them.

The rearrangement uses TRBV5-4 and TRBJ2-1; D perhaps matches TRBD2 (5 bases). Trimming took off 0 bases at V and 5 bases at J, with 18 bases between the two ends. Germline V gives CDR1 SGHNT, CDR2 YYREEE (reference sequence). The CDR3 has 17 amino acids. CDR3 coding DNA: TGTGCCAGCAGCTTGGGCGCGGGTCGATCGAGAAACAATGAGCAGTTCTTC. It codes for CASSLGAGRSRNNEQFF. Filled out from reference TRBV5-4 and TRBJ2-1, the complete variable domain reads ETGVTQSPTHLIKTRGQQVTLRCSSQSGHNTVSWYQQALGQGPQFIFQYYREEENGRGNFPPRFSGLQFPNYSSELNVNALELDDSALYLCASSLGAGRSRNNEQFFGPGTRLTVL.

This chain links TRBV18 with TRBJ2-2; D call uncertain. CDR3 length equals 15 residues. Trimming took off 3 bases at V and 1 base at J, with 9 bases between the two ends. In germline, CDR1 is KGHSH, CDR2 LQKENI. DNA of the CDR3: TGTGCCAGCTCACCGGAGCAGAGGAACACCGGGGAGCTGTTTTTT. Amino acids: CASSPEQRNTGELFF.

This clone was detected a few times. The chain combines TRBV6-5 with TRBJ2-5, with 8 bases that match TRBD2. Losses at the gene ends were 8 bases for V and 4 bases for J; bases not matched to a gene: 6. Germline CDR1 is MNHEY and CDR2 is SVGAGI. This CDR3 has 13 residues. The CDR3 nucleotides are TGTGCCAGCCGGAGGACTAGCAGAGAGACCCAGTACTTC. Amino acids: CASRRTSRETQYF.

CDR3 region: CASSLQGWGGETQYF. CDR3 bases: TGCGCCAGCAGCTTGCAGGGTTGGGGAGGAGAGACCCAGTACTTC. This chain links TRBV5-1 with TRBJ2-5; TRBD2 is a possible D gene (6 bases). The germline V gene has CDR1 SGHRS and CDR2 YFSETQ. V gave up 1 base and J gave up 4 bases, with 14 bases separating them. This CDR3 is built from 15 residues.

This clone was detected a few times. The chain has TRBV7-2 and TRBJ2-4, with TRBD2 matching 9 bases. Germline trimming cut 5 bases from V and 0 bases from J; bases unmatched to any gene: 5. This CDR3 region has 16 residues. Looked up from germline, CDR1 is SGHTA and CDR2 is FQGNSA. CDR3 sequence (DNA): TGTGCCAGCAGCCCTAGCGGGACGATAGCCAAAAACATTCAGTACTTC. Translated, it gives CASSPSGTIAKNIQYF. Full variable domain (missing parts from reference TRBV7-2 and TRBJ2-4): GAGVSQSPSNKVTEKGKDVELRCDPISGHTALYWYRQSLGQGLEFLIYFQGNSAPDKSGLPSDRFSAERTGGSVSTLTIQRTQQEDSAVYLCASSPSGTIAKNIQYFGAGTRLSVL.

The chain employs TRBV4-1 and TRBJ1-2; 9 nucleotides align to TRBD1. There are 16 residues in the CDR3. The germline CDR1 and CDR2 sequences are MGHRA and YSYEKL. The V gene end was trimmed by 0 bases and the J gene end by 7 bases; junction bases not matched to a gene: 9. The CDR3 nucleotides are TGCGCCAGCAGCCAAGACCCCGGGGACAGGGTCCGTGGCTACACCTTC. It encodes CASSQDPGDRVRGYTF.

This clone came up a few times. The rearrangement links TRBV5-1 to TRBJ1-2; tentatively, D is TRBD1 (6 bases). V was shortened by 0 bases and J by 0 bases, with 12 bases between the two germline ends. From germline, CDR1 is SGHRS and CDR2 YFSETQ. There are 16 residues in the CDR3. CDR3 loop: CASSLGGGTTNYGYTF. The DNA of the CDR3 is TGCGCCAGCAGCTTGGGTGGGGGCACTACTAACTATGGCTACACCTTC.

The chain carries TRBV19 and TRBJ1-1; 11 nucleotides align to TRBD1. Trimming cost V 5 bases and J 0 bases; bases outside gene matches: 8. Germline assignment: CDR1 LNHDA and CDR2 SQIVND (reference sequence). The CDR3 extends over 17 amino acids. The CDR3 spells CASSLPGQGVMNTEAFF. CDR3 DNA sequence: TGTGCCAGTAGTTTACCGGGACAGGGGGTCATGAACACTGAAGCTTTCTTT. Combining the CDR3 with reference TRBV19 and TRBJ1-1 gives the whole variable domain DGGITQSPKYLFRKEGQNVTLSCEQNLNHDAMYWYRQDPGQGLRLIYYSQIVNDFQKGDIAEGYSVSREKKESFPLTVTSAQKNPTAFYLCASSLPGQGVMNTEAFFGQGTRLTVV.

This clone came up a few times. The chain uses TRBV6-1 and TRBJ2-7; unclear D gene. Germline loops: CDR1 MNHNS, CDR2 SASEGT. The CDR3 is 14 amino acids. With 8 bases removed from V and 5 bases from J, the gap between germline ends came to 19 bases. In DNA, the CDR3 is TGTGCCAGCGCTCGGGTAACCCAAAGTCACGAGCAGTACTTC. Translating it yields CASARVTQSHEQYF.

The chain combines TRBV9 with TRBJ2-1; D possibly corresponds to TRBD2 (6 bases). Germline CDR1 SGDLS, CDR2 YYNGEE. The CDR3 spans 17 residues. Trimming shortened V by 3 bases and J by 3 bases, and 19 bases separated the two germline ends. The CDR3 region has the DNA TGTGCCAGCAGCGGCCCGACCCAACCGACTAGCTACAATGAGCAGTTCTTC. Its translation: CASSGPTQPTSYNEQFF.

Here the CDR3 reads CATSRVTSGGANEQFF. The DNA of the CDR3 is TGTGCCACCAGCAGAGTAACTAGCGGGGGGGCCAATGAGCAGTTCTTC. This chain links TRBV15 with TRBJ2-1; 13 bases map to TRBD2. V shed 1 base and J 6 bases; nucleotides not matched to a gene: 3. The CDR3 runs to 16 residues. CDR1 is LNHNV, CDR2 YYDKDF, per germline (reference sequence). The complete variable domain, with remaining parts taken from reference TRBV15 and TRBJ2-1, reads DAMVIQNPRYQVTQFGKPVTLSCSQTLNHNVMYWYQQKSSQAPKLLFHYYDKDFNNEADTPDNFQSRRPNTSFCFLDIRSPGLGDTAMYLCATSRVTSGGANEQFFGPGTRLTVL.

This sequence joins TRBV18 and TRBJ2-7, with TRBD2 as a possible D gene (6 bases). V was shortened by 3 bases and J by 5 bases, with 8 bases between the two germline ends. Germline CDR1 reads KGHSH; CDR2 reads LQKENI. This CDR3 contains 12 residues. The CDR3: CASSPGGNEQYF. In DNA, the CDR3 is TGTGCCAGCTCACCGGGCGGGAACGAGCAGTACTTC.

The chain combines TRBV6-1 with TRBJ2-7, with 9 bases identical to TRBD1. Germline V gene data show CDR1 as MNHNS and CDR2 as SASEGT. The CDR3 covers 15 residues. V was pared by 5 bases and J by 2 bases, with 7 bases of the junction left unmatched. The CDR3 DNA sequence: TGTGCCAGCAGTCAAAGGACAGGGGTCACCTACGAGCAGTACTTC. It yields the protein CASSQRTGVTYEQYF.

The J gene is TRBJ2-3, the V gene TRBV6-5; TRBD1 might be the D (6 bases). The CDR3 length is 14 residues. Germline V gene lookup returns CDR1 MNHEY and CDR2 SVGAGI. The V end lost 5 bases, the J end lost 5 bases, and 14 bases lay between the germline ends. In DNA, the CDR3 is TGTGCCAGCAGTCAACAGGGCTTCCAAGATACGCAGTATTTT. This codes for CASSQQGFQDTQYF.

The chain employs TRBV30 and TRBJ1-6; TRBD1 aligns across 7 bases. The length of the CDR3 is 15 residues. From germline, CDR1 is GTSNPN and CDR2 SVGIG (reference sequence). V trimming: 7 bases; J trimming: 7 bases; junction bases outside the gene matches: 13. DNA of the CDR3: TGTGCCTTCTTCCGAGGGACAGCAGGAAATTCACCCCTCCACTTT. Its translation is CAFFRGTAGNSPLHF.

V gene TRBV7-3 combines with J gene TRBJ2-1; 8 bases are shared with TRBD1. Losses at the gene ends were 1 base for V and 8 bases for J; bases not matched to a gene: 10. The length of the CDR3 is 16 residues. CDR1 and CDR2 (germline): SGHTA, FQGTGA. Here the CDR3 DNA reads TGTGCCAGCAGCTTAATGGGGAGTACAGGGGGGCATGAGCAGTTCTTC. Translation: CASSLMGSTGGHEQFF.

V usage is TRBV2 and J usage is TRBJ2-5; 7 bases match TRBD2. Germline V gives CDR1 SNHLY, CDR2 FYNNEI. The J segment lost 1 base and the V segment lost 8 bases, leaving 4 bases of the junction unmatched. This CDR3 has 13 residues. The CDR3 DNA sequence: TGTGCCAGCGGGGAGGGACTCCAAGAGACCCAGTACTTC. Residues: CASGEGLQETQYF. The entire variable domain, with the rest obtained from reference TRBV2 and TRBJ2-5, is as follows: EPEVTQTPSHQVTQMGQEVILRCVPISNHLYFYWYRQILGQKVEFLVSFYNNEISEKSEIFDDQFSVERPDGSNFTLKIRSTKLEDSAMYFCASGEGLQETQYFGPGTRLLVL.

The gene calls are TRBV6-5 and TRBJ2-3; D is uncertain. The germline gives CDR1 MNHEY, CDR2 SVGAGI. The CDR3 contains 15 residues. V lost 1 base and J lost 0, with 8 bases in between. The CDR3 DNA reads TGTGCCAGCAGTTACTACTCAGGAAGCACAGATACGCAGTATTTT. Translated, it gives CASSYYSGSTDTQYF.